This T cell receptor (beta chain) stems from a study of shared clonotypes between healthy human individuals. V gave up 3 bases and J gave up 5 bases, with 11 bases separating them. The CDR3 extends over 14 amino acids. Per germline, CDR1 LGHNA and CDR2 YSLEER. Some clones are missing from TCRdb's copy, which holds only in-frame ones; the method was immunoSEQ multiplex PCR. The profile covers about 690,000 clones, with 90% appearing a single time and more than 30% taken by the ten largest. The sequencing sample was made of memory CD8+ T cells from PBMCs. Regarding subset: CD45RO+ cells pooled with CCR7-negative TemRA cells. This receptor was identified in a man aged 18 to 30 in good health. Some clones in this sample may be carry-over from other donors' samples. The V and J genes are TRBV4-3 and TRBJ2-1; D is tentatively TRBD1 or TRBD2 (5 bases each). Here the CDR3 DNA reads TGCGCCAGCAGCCAGATTGAGGGGAACAATGAGCAGTTCTTC. Translating it yields CASSQIEGNNEQFF.